The following is a T cell receptor (beta chain) sequence with its context. This CDR3 region has 14 residues. The V gene end was trimmed by 9 bases and the J gene end by 0 bases; junction bases not matched to a gene: 3. Germline assignment: CDR1 LNHDA and CDR2 SQIVND (reference sequence). This record comes from a study of OX40 agonist ivuxolimab in advanced cancers. Any history of autoimmune disease or systemic immunosuppression disqualified patients. Some clones are missing from TCRdb's copy, which holds only in-frame ones; the method was immunoSEQ multiplex PCR. The sample has 36,000 or so clones; about 81% are singletons.

The specimen was CD4+ or CD8+ T cells sorted from blood, collected in a trial of the OX40 agonist ivuxolimab. The TCR comes from an adult with an advanced solid tumor such as melanoma, head and neck, liver or kidney cancer. The chain uses TRBV19 and TRBJ1-3; 9 nucleotides match TRBD1. CDR3 sequence: CASGDRVSGNTIYF. The DNA for the CDR3 is TGTGCCAGCGGGGACAGGGTCTCTGGAAACACCATATATTTT.